This passage covers 4 T cell receptor beta chains from one sample sequenced in a study of T cell responses to AZD1222 COVID-19 vaccine. Assay: immunoSEQ multiplex PCR; the TCRdb copy retains only in-frame clones and omits some. The repertoire holds about 69,000 clones, with 70% to 90% as singletons. The sample in question was peripheral blood, obtained 28 days after the second AZD1222 dose. Receptors originate from an adult who received the AZD1222 COVID-19 vaccine.

J is TRBJ2-7 and V is TRBV19; D tentatively reads TRBD1 or TRBD2 (5 bases each). Trimming took 4 bases from V and 3 from J, leaving 13 bases between them. CDR1 and CDR2 from the germline V gene are LNHDA and SQIVND (reference sequence). The CDR3 covers 14 residues. This chain's CDR3 is CASSTGAAGYEQYF. CDR3 DNA sequence: TGTGCCAGTAGTACCGGGGCCGCGGGCTACGAGCAGTACTTC.

The chain links TRBV3-1 (or the pseudogene TRBV3-2) to TRBJ2-3; the D is unclear. The CDR3 is 14 residues long. With 1 base removed from V and 2 bases from J, the gap between germline ends came to 7 bases. In germline, CDR1 is LGHDT, CDR2 YNNKEL (reference sequence). The CDR3 DNA reads TGTGCCAGCAGCCAAGTTGATTACACAGATACGCAGTATTTT. Protein product: CASSQVDYTDTQYF.

The chain carries TRBV11-2 and TRBJ1-5; 9 nucleotides line up with TRBD1. Germline V lookup: CDR1 SGHAT, CDR2 FQNNGV. The ends lost 5 bases at V and 4 bases at J; junction bases unmatched: 9. There are 16 residues in the CDR3. The CDR3 DNA sequence: TGTGCCAGCAGCCTAAGGGACAGGGTCAAAAATCAGCCCCAGCATTTT. Translation: CASSLRDRVKNQPQHF.

The chain joins TRBV12-5 to TRBJ1-2, with 7 bases matching TRBD1. This CDR3 is built from 15 residues. Germline loops: CDR1 LGHNT, CDR2 FRNRAP. J lost 4 bases, V lost 6 bases, and 11 bases had no gene match. The CDR3 region is CASGREAGGLYGYTF. The CDR3 bases are TGTGCTAGTGGCCGGGAGGCAGGGGGTCTCTATGGCTACACCTTC.